This TCR beta chain was captured in a study of blood T cell repertoires in COVID-19. Overall study: T cells, B-cell-depleted T cells, or PBMCs supplied cDNA or gDNA.

Germline V gene lookup returns CDR1 SQVTM and CDR2 ANQGSEA. Trimming took 7 bases from V and 0 from J, leaving 10 bases between them. CDR3 length: 13 residues. Original handling: Reference gene primer amplification gave estimated nucleated cell counts. Assay: immunoSEQ multiplex PCR; the TCRdb copy retains only in-frame clones and omits some. That table furnishes V, J and clone size, whereas the DNA furnished D and trimming. Of about 130,000 clones listed, about 83% are singletons. This chain connects TRBV29-1 to TRBJ2-1; tentative D call: TRBD2 (5 bases). The sequence came from a human donor in a cohort sampled during active COVID-19. Sample: peripheral blood. The CDR3 region is CSASGNSYNEQFF. DNA for the CDR3: TGCAGCGCAAGCGGAAACTCCTACAATGAGCAGTTCTTC.